This TCR beta chain originates from a study of shared clonotypes between healthy human individuals. For this clone: Its antigen is not known.

Whole-study results and caveats: With a handful of donors compared, 4.5% to 6.5% of naive CD4 clonotypes were shared.

Using immunoSEQ multiplex PCR, the repertoire was profiled, and TCRdb retains in-frame clones only, with some absent. Of approximately 840,000 clones in the sample, 95% to 97% were seen once. The germline V gene has CDR1 SGHDN and CDR2 FVKESK. There are 15 residues in the CDR3. V lost 5 bases and J lost 1; bases outside the gene matches: 2. Cells designated naive CD8 were CD45RO-negative and were positively selected for CCR7, with terminally differentiated effector memory CD45RA+ cells excluded. The sequence was obtained from a man under 40 in good health. The chain couples TRBV14 to TRBJ2-3; 11 positions match TRBD2. The specimen was naive CD8+ T cells sorted from blood. The CDR3 loop reads CASSELAGGTDTQYF. CDR3 DNA sequence: TGTGCCAGCAGCGAACTAGCGGGAGGCACAGATACGCAGTATTTT. Filled out from reference TRBV14 and TRBJ2-3, the complete variable domain reads EAGVTQFPSHSVIEKGQTVTLRCDPISGHDNLYWYRRVMGKEIKFLLHFVKESKQDESGMPNNRFLAERTGGTYSTLKVQPAELEDSGVYFCASSELAGGTDTQYFGPGTRLTVL.